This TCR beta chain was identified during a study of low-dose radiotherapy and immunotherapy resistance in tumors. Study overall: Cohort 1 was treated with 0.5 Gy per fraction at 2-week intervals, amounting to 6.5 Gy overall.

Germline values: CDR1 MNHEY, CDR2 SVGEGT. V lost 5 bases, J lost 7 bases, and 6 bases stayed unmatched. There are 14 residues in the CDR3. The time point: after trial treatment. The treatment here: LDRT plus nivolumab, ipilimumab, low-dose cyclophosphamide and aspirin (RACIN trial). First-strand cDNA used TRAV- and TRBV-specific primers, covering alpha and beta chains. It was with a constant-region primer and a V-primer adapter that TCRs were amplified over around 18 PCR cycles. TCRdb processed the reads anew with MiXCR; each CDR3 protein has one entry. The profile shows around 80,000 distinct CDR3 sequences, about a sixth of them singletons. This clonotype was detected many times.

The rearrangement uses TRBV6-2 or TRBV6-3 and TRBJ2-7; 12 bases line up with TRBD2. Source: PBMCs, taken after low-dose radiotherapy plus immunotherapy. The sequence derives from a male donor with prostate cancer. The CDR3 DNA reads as TGTGCCAGCAGTCTAGCGGGAGGGGCTGGAGAGCAGTACTTC. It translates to CASSLAGGAGEQYF.